The 17 T cell receptor beta chains reported below all come from one sample, sequenced in a study of OX40 agonist ivuxolimab in advanced cancers. Only in-frame clones appear in the TCRdb table, and some are missing; sequencing was by immunoSEQ multiplex PCR. The sample records fewer than 55,000 clones, over 80% being singletons. The sequencing here drew on CD4+ or CD8+ T cells sorted from blood, taken in a trial of the OX40 agonist ivuxolimab. The origin of the receptors is an adult with an advanced solid tumor such as melanoma, head and neck, liver or kidney cancer.

Only a few counts were recorded for this clone. The V and J genes are TRBV13 and TRBJ1-4; the D gene is possibly TRBD1 (5 bases). Germline CDR1 PRHDT, CDR2 FYEKMQ (reference sequence). The V end lost 1 base, the J end lost 7 bases, and 13 bases lay between the germline ends. CDR3 size: 15 residues. The CDR3 DNA is TGTGCCAGCAGCTTAGTCGGGGGGAGCGTTGAAAAACTGTTTTTT. This sequence encodes CASSLVGGSVEKLFF.

The rearrangement uses TRBV5-1 and TRBJ2-2; the match to TRBD1 covers 8 bases. Germline-derived CDR1 and CDR2 are SGHRS and YFSETQ. J lost 5 bases, V lost 3 bases, and 6 bases had no gene match. The CDR3 is 15 residues long. DNA of the CDR3: TGCGCCAGCAGCTCGCAGGGGGCGCTTACCGGGGAGCTGTTTTTT. It codes for CASSSQGALTGELFF.

The genes are TRBV7-8 and TRBJ1-5; 8 nucleotides agree with TRBD1. V shed 1 base and J 4 bases; nucleotides not matched to a gene: 12. Germline V gene lookup returns CDR1 SGHVS and CDR2 FQNEAQ. CDR3 length: 18 amino acids. CDR3 in DNA: TGTGCCAGCAGCTTAGTCCCCACCGCAGGGGGCCTAAATCAGCCCCAGCATTTT. It is translated as CASSLVPTAGGLNQPQHF. The full variable domain, completed using reference TRBV7-8 and TRBJ1-5, is GAGVSQSPRYKVAKRGQDVALRCDPISGHVSLFWYQQALGQGPEFLTYFQNEAQLDKSGLPSDRFFAERPEGSVSTLKIQRTQQEDSAVYLCASSLVPTAGGLNQPQHFGDGTRLSIL.

The chain combines TRBV7-2 with TRBJ2-7, with D unresolved. The CDR3 totals 12 residues. Trimming removed 4 bases from V and 2 bases from J, with 6 bases in between. Looked up from germline, CDR1 is SGHTA and CDR2 is FQGNSA. CDR3 sequence (DNA): TGTGCCAGCAGCTCTCAGACCTACGAGCAGTACTTC. Its protein is CASSSQTYEQYF.

The chain combines TRBV6-5 with TRBJ1-4, with 7 bases identical to TRBD1. J was trimmed by 7 bases and V by 4 bases; bases with no gene match: 9. Germline assignment: CDR1 MNHEY and CDR2 SVGAGI. The CDR3 spans 15 residues. In nucleotides, the CDR3 is TGTGCCAGCAGTTCTAGGGAGGGGGCAGGTGAAAAACTGTTTTTT. This gives the protein CASSSREGAGEKLFF.

V usage is TRBV9 and J usage is TRBJ2-1, with 10 bases that match TRBD2. This CDR3 has 17 residues. Germline lookup yields CDR1 SGDLS and CDR2 YYNGEE. V gave up 4 bases and J gave up 7 bases; unmatched junction bases: 14. The CDR3 DNA is TGTGCCAGCAGCCCCCCCTTCGAGGTAGCGGGGGGAAATGAGCAGTTCTTC. The encoded protein is CASSPPFEVAGGNEQFF.

J is TRBJ1-2 and V is TRBV11-3; the D is unclear. The CDR3 contains 12 residues. Trimming pared 1 base from V and 6 bases from J, leaving 6 bases between. Per germline, CDR1 SGHNT and CDR2 YENEEA. CDR3 DNA: TGTGCCAGCAGCTTAGGTTTGAATGGCTACACCTTC. It codes for CASSLGLNGYTF.

The genes are TRBV10-3 and TRBJ2-3; either TRBD1 or TRBD2 may fit D (6 bases each). Germline CDR1 ENHRY, CDR2 SYGVKD. The V end lost 3 bases, the J end lost 1 base, and 11 bases lay between the germline ends. This CDR3 spans 15 amino acids. The CDR3 region is CAISERGARTDTQYF. In nucleotides, the CDR3 is TGTGCCATCAGTGAAAGGGGGGCACGCACAGATACGCAGTATTTT.

J is TRBJ1-4 and V is TRBV7-8, with D perhaps matching TRBD1 (5 bases). The V gene lost 5 bases and the J gene lost 10 bases, with 17 bases spanning the gap. The CDR3 contains 14 residues. Per the germline V gene, CDR1 is SGHVS and CDR2 is FQNEAQ. In DNA form, the CDR3 reads TGTGCCAGCAGCCCTCGACAGCCGGCCGGAAAACTGTTTTTT. As protein: CASSPRQPAGKLFF.

This chain connects TRBV6-1 to TRBJ2-1, with 9 positions matching TRBD2. The CDR3 runs 15 residues. With V trimmed by 6 bases and J by 4 bases, 7 bases remained unmatched. In germline, CDR1 is MNHNS, CDR2 SASEGT. CDR3 nucleotide sequence: TGTGCCAGCAGCGTTAGCGGGAGAGAATACAATGAGCAGTTCTTC. Its translation is CASSVSGREYNEQFF.

The chain couples TRBV30 to TRBJ2-5; D remains ambiguous. The CDR3 totals 12 residues. V gave up 1 base and J gave up 4 bases, with 7 bases separating them. Germline V gene data show CDR1 as GTSNPN and CDR2 as SVGIG (reference sequence). CDR3 sequence reads: CAWSGGRETQYF. The CDR3 DNA reads TGTGCCTGGAGTGGTGGCAGAGAGACCCAGTACTTC.

V gene TRBV19 combines with J gene TRBJ2-3; D is ambiguous. There are 13 residues in the CDR3. Germline CDR1 is LNHDA and CDR2 is SQIVND (reference sequence). Trimming pared 6 bases from V and 6 bases from J, leaving 13 bases between. The CDR3 DNA reads TGTGCCAGTAGCACCGGACCCTCGGATACGCAGTATTTT. Translation gives CASSTGPSDTQYF. The full variable domain, completed using reference TRBV19 and TRBJ2-3, is DGGITQSPKYLFRKEGQNVTLSCEQNLNHDAMYWYRQDPGQGLRLIYYSQIVNDFQKGDIAEGYSVSREKKESFPLTVTSAQKNPTAFYLCASSTGPSDTQYFGPGTRLTVL.

The J gene is TRBJ1-5, the V gene TRBV6-1, with TRBD1 matching over 8 bases. Germline values: CDR1 MNHNS, CDR2 SASEGT. V gave up 4 bases and J gave up 1 base; unmatched junction bases: 6. The CDR3 length is 16 residues. The CDR3 protein is CASSASDRGSNQPQHF. CDR3 DNA: TGTGCCAGCAGTGCGTCCGACAGGGGAAGCAATCAGCCCCAGCATTTT.

V usage is TRBV14 and J usage is TRBJ2-7; TRBD1 might be the D (5 bases). The germline gives CDR1 SGHDN, CDR2 FVKESK. V lost 0 bases and J 1 base, leaving 7 bases between the germline ends. The CDR3 has 14 amino acids. As DNA, the CDR3 is TGTGCCAGCAGCCAAGAGACAGCTTCCTACGAGCAGTACGTC. Translated: CASSQETASYEQYV.

The rearrangement links TRBV28 to TRBJ1-2; D is unresolved. The V gene's germline CDR1 is MDHEN and CDR2 SYDVKM. The CDR3 consists of 12 residues. Trimming pared 3 bases from V and 7 bases from J, leaving 9 bases between. The CDR3 sequence: CASSLGRIGYTF. For the CDR3, the DNA is TGTGCCAGCAGTTTGGGCCGTATTGGCTACACCTTC.

A single count supports this clone. The J gene is TRBJ2-1, the V gene TRBV5-1; 7 bases match TRBD1. The length of the CDR3 is 14 residues. CDR1 is SGHRS and CDR2 is YFSETQ in the germline V gene. V was clipped by 6 bases and J by 8 bases; unmatched bases: 11. CDR3 DNA: TGCGCCAGCACCGAGGGGGCAGGGAACGATGAGCAGTTCTTC. Encoded protein: CASTEGAGNDEQFF. Combining the CDR3 with reference TRBV5-1 and TRBJ2-1 gives the whole variable domain KAGVTQTPRYLIKTRGQQVTLSCSPISGHRSVSWYQQTPGQGLQFLFEYFSETQRNKGNFPGRFSGRQFSNSRSEMNVSTLELGDSALYLCASTEGAGNDEQFFGPGTRLTVL.

V gene TRBV10-3 combines with J gene TRBJ1-2; D uncertain. CDR1 and CDR2 from the germline V gene are ENHRY and SYGVKD. The V end lost 4 bases, the J end lost 8 bases, and 14 bases lay between the germline ends. The CDR3 length is 13 residues. The CDR3 loop reads CAISATDGEGYTF. The DNA of the CDR3 is TGTGCCATCAGTGCTACGGACGGCGAGGGCTACACCTTC.